Presented here are 11 T cell receptor beta chains from one specimen sequenced in a study of T cells in Graves' hyperthyroidism and ophthalmopathy. Authors of the study amplified TCR beta CDR3 regions from RNA transcripts. Primed by the HTBI set, a first-round RT-PCR was run on the TCR CDR3. TCRdb redid the calling of the multiplex PCR reads with MiXCR, one entry per CDR3 protein. This sample has about 560,000 distinct CDR3 sequences; 16% occur once, and the top ten carry 15% to 20%. The sample comprised blood. These receptors came from a woman aged 18 to 35 with Graves' hyperthyroidism.

CDR3 nucleotides: TGTGCCAGCAGTATTGGAGGGCTAAATCAGCCCCAGCATTTT. It yields the protein CASSIGGLNQPQHF. The rearrangement links TRBV28 to TRBJ1-5; D call uncertain. The germline V and J ends were trimmed by 5 bases and 4 bases, with 12 bases remaining between them. The CDR3 consists of 14 residues. Germline CDR1 is MDHEN and CDR2 is SYDVKM.

This clonotype was observed a few times. This sequence joins TRBV6-4 and TRBJ1-2; D unclear. Trimming took off 4 bases at V and 2 bases at J, with 8 bases between the two ends. Germline V gene data show CDR1 as MRHNA and CDR2 as SNTAGT. There are 13 residues in the CDR3. CDR3 protein: CASSGTPNYGYTF. The CDR3 DNA reads as TGTGCCAGCAGTGGGACTCCGAACTATGGCTACACCTTC.

The chain carries TRBV4-2 and TRBJ2-3, with TRBD2 matching over 8 bases. This CDR3 region has 16 residues. Looked up from germline, CDR1 is LGHNA and CDR2 is YNFKEQ. The junction had 5 bases not matched to a gene; V was cut back by 3 bases and J by 0 bases. CDR3 nucleotides: TGTGCCAGCAGCCAGACCTTAGCGGGGAGCACAGATACGCAGTATTTT. This translates into CASSQTLAGSTDTQYF.

This clonotype was detected ten times or more. The genes are TRBV19 and TRBJ1-4; D is uncertain. This CDR3 has 16 residues. Trimming cost V 4 bases and J 0 bases, with 12 bases left between them. The V gene's germline CDR1 is LNHDA and CDR2 SQIVND (reference sequence). DNA for the CDR3: TGTGCCAGTAGTAGGAGAGGGAGGGCAACTAATGAAAAACTGTTTTTT. Translation gives CASSRRGRATNEKLFF.

This clonotype was counted many times. The chain uses TRBV12-3 or TRBV12-4 and TRBJ2-7; 8 bases agree with TRBD1. This CDR3 region has 14 residues. V shed 7 bases, J shed 3 bases, and the junction held 8 bases outside the gene matches. Here the CDR3 reads CASTGQGALYEQYF. CDR3 DNA sequence: TGTGCCAGCACCGGACAGGGAGCCCTCTACGAGCAGTACTTC.

The rearrangement links TRBV6-2 or TRBV6-3 to TRBJ1-5, with unresolved D. The CDR3 consists of 14 residues. Germline values: CDR1 MNHEY, CDR2 SVGEGT. V was pared by 6 bases and J by 4 bases, with 13 bases between. CDR3 sequence reads: CASSVTAPNQPQHF. The DNA for the CDR3 is TGTGCCAGCAGCGTCACAGCACCTAATCAGCCCCAGCATTTT.

The chain has TRBV12-3 or TRBV12-4 and TRBJ2-7, with TRBD1 identical over 7 bases. CDR3 size: 15 residues. Germline trimming cut 5 bases from V and 4 bases from J; bases unmatched to any gene: 11. CDR3 sequence: CASSPRGQNIYEQYF. CDR3 sequence (DNA): TGTGCCAGCAGTCCCCGGGGACAGAATATTTACGAGCAGTACTTC.

This clonotype was counted at least ten times. The V gene is TRBV24-1, the J gene TRBJ2-5; tentatively, D is TRBD2 (6 bases). V was cut by 3 bases and J by 2 bases, with 15 bases left in between. The CDR3 is made up of 16 amino acids. Germline V gene data show CDR1 as KGHDR and CDR2 as SFDVKD. In DNA form, the CDR3 reads TGTGCCACCAGTGATCGAAGGGACTTCCCTCAAGAGACCCAGTACTTC. Its protein is CATSDRRDFPQETQYF.

This clonotype was counted ten times or more. The chain carries TRBV2 and TRBJ2-1; D is unresolved. V dropped 5 bases and J dropped 10 bases, with 15 bases sitting between them. Germline V gene sequence: CDR1 SNHLY, CDR2 FYNNEI. The CDR3 loop spans 13 amino acids. CDR3 sequence (DNA): TGTGCCAGCAGTCCCGATGTAGGTCGAGAGCAGTTCTTC. Translation gives CASSPDVGREQFF.

This clonotype has a count of ten or more. V gene TRBV28 combines with J gene TRBJ2-7; D perhaps matches TRBD2 (6 bases). CDR3 length equals 16 residues. V gave up 7 bases and J gave up 1 base, with 20 bases separating them. Germline V gives CDR1 MDHEN, CDR2 SYDVKM. DNA for the CDR3: TGTGCCAGCACCCCTGGGAAGGGTGGGAGGTCCTACGAGCAGTACTTC. This encodes CASTPGKGGRSYEQYF.

This clonotype was observed many times. V is TRBV13 and J is TRBJ2-5, with D possibly being TRBD2 (8 bases). Germline V gene data show CDR1 as PRHDT and CDR2 as FYEKMQ (reference sequence). The CDR3 length is 18 residues. The V and J ends lost 0 bases and 5 bases respectively, with 22 bases between them. The CDR3 DNA reads TGTGCCAGCAGCTTAGGAAGACTAGCGCTTTTGACAGGGGAGACCCAGTACTTC. Its protein is CASSLGRLALLTGETQYF.